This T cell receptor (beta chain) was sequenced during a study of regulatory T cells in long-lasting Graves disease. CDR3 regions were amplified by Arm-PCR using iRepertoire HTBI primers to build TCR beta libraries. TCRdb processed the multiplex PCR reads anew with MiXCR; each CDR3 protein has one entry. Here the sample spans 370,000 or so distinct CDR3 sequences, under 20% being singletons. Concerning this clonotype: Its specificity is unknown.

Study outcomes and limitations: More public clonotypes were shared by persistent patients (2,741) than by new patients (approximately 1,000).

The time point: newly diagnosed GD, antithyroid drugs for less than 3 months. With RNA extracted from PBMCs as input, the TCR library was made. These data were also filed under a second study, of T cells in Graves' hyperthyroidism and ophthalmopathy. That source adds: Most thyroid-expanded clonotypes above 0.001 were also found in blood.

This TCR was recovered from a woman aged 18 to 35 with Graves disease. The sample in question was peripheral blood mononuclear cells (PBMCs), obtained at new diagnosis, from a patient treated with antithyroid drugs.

Here the CDR3 reads CASRWTSGGREQYF. CDR3 in DNA: TGTGCCAGCAGGTGGACTAGCGGGGGGAGGGAGCAGTACTTC. V gene TRBV27 combines with J gene TRBJ2-7, with TRBD2 matching over 14 bases. The length of the CDR3 is 14 residues. V trimming: 6 bases; J trimming: 7 bases; junction bases outside the gene matches: 5. Germline loops: CDR1 MNHEY, CDR2 SMNVEV (reference sequence).